Reported below is one T cell receptor beta chain. Its antigen is as yet unknown. The V gene's germline CDR1 is LNHDA and CDR2 SQIVND (reference sequence). V lost 1 base to trimming and J lost 7 bases, with 11 bases between them. The CDR3 sequence is 14 residues long. This specimen belongs to a study of vaccination and CD4 T cells after COVID-19. Study information: Researchers treated cells with overlapping spike peptides taken from SARS-CoV-2, HCoV-NL63, HCoV-OC43 and HCoV-229E. The authors gave control cultures a CEFX pool, an HIV-1 Nef pool, or no peptide.

The treatment is: approximately 9-day PBMC culture with coronavirus spike peptide pools or control peptides (ViraFEST assay). ViraFEST stimulated the growth of antigen-specific T cells using peptide pools and subsequently profiled their TCRs by sequencing. Sequencing of cultured CD4+ T cell DNA used the Oncomine TCR Beta short-read assay. TCRdb reanalysed the PCR reads using MiXCR and keeps one entry per CDR3 protein. The table has some 14,000 distinct CDR3 sequences, around 60% seen once. The gene calls are TRBV19 and TRBJ1-5, with D tentatively TRBD1 (5 bases). The sequence was obtained from a human donor who had recovered from COVID-19. Sequencing was done on a sample of CD4+ T cells from blood, cultured in vitro. CDR3 in DNA: TGTGCCAGTAGTATAGCGCAGGGAAGGCAGCCCCAGCATTTT. Amino acid sequence: CASSIAQGRQPQHF. Full variable domain (remainder filled in from reference TRBV19 and TRBJ1-5): DGGITQSPKYLFRKEGQNVTLSCEQNLNHDAMYWYRQDPGQGLRLIYYSQIVNDFQKGDIAEGYSVSREKKESFPLTVTSAQKNPTAFYLCASSIAQGRQPQHFGDGTRLSIL.